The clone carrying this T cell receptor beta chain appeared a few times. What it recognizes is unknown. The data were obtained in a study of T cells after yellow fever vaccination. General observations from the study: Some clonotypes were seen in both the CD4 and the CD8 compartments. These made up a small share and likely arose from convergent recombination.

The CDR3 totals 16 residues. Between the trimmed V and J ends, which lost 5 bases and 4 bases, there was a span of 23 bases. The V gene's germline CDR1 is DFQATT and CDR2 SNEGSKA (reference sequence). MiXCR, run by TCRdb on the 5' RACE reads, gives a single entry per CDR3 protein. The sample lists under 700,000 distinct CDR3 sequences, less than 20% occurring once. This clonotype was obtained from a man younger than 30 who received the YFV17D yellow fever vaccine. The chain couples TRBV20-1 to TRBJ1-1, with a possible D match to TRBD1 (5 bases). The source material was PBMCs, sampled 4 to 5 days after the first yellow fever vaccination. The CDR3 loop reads CSAPQAREITTTEAFF. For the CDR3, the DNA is TGCAGTGCTCCACAGGCCCGGGAGATCACGACCACTGAAGCTTTCTTT.